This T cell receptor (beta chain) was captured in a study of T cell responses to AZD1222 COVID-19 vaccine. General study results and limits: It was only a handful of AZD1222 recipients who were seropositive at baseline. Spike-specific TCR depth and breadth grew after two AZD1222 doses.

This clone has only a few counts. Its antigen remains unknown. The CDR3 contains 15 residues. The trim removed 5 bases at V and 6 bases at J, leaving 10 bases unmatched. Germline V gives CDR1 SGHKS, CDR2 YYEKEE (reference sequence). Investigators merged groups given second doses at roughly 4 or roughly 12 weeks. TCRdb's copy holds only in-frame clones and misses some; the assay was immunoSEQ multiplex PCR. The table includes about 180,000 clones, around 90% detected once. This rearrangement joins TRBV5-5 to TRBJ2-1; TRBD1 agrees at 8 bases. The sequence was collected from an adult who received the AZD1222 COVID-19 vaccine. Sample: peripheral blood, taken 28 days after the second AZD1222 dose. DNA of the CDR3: TGTGCCAGCAGTCCCGACAGGGGAAGGGCCAATGAGCAGTTCTTC. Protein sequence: CASSPDRGRANEQFF.